These T cell receptor beta chains were read from a single sample in a study of response to subunit inactivated influenza vaccine. Each CDR3 protein gets one entry after TCRdb re-called the RT-PCR reads with MiXCR. Among 650,000 to 800,000 distinct CDR3 sequences listed, about 15% were seen once. The material sequenced was PBMCs from blood, taken 14 days before vaccination. Receptors were obtained from a man in his fifties who received an inactivated influenza vaccine. The CDR3 runs from the conserved cysteine through the conserved F or W. Each record gives: V gene, J gene, D gene, clone size, CDR3 DNA, CDR3 protein. D genes are given only for firm matches. Size is omitted from some rows. Given values are once, few, many or a class for expanded clones.

TRBV19,TRBJ1-5,.,.,TGTGCCAGTACCCTATCCCCCTTGTCTCCCCAGCATTTT,CASTLSPLSPQHF
TRBV7-2,TRBJ2-5,TRBD2,few,TGTGCCAGCAGAGCTAGCGGGGTTTGGGAGACCCAGTACTTC,CASRASGVWETQYF
TRBV28,TRBJ1-2,TRBD1,.,TGTGCCAGCAGTACAGGGGGGGTCGATGGCTACACCTTC,CASSTGGVDGYTF
TRBV4-1,TRBJ2-1,TRBD1,few,TGCGCCAGCAGCCAAGACCCAGGGGGATACGGAGCGTGGGGCTCCTACAATGAGCAGTTCTTC,CASSQDPGGYGAWGSYNEQFF
TRBV2,TRBJ1-2,.,.,TGTGCCAGCAGTGAAAATTGGCAGGGGTACGATGGCTACACCTTC,CASSENWQGYDGYTF
TRBV6-1,TRBJ2-2,.,few,TGTGCCAGCACTCCCAGGGGCAGGGTCACCGGGGAGCTGTTTTTT,CASTPRGRVTGELFF
TRBV10-3,TRBJ2-4,.,.,TGTGCCATCAGTGAATCGGGGAACATTCAGTACTTC,CAISESGNIQYF
TRBV10-3,TRBJ2-2,.,few,TGTGCCGTACGGACTAGGGGGATCCCCGGGGAGCTGTTTTTT,CAVRTRGIPGELFF
TRBV20-1,TRBJ2-2,.,.,TGCAGTGCTAGAGCCCTGGAACCCACCGGGGAGCTGTTTTTT,CSARALEPTGELFF
TRBV6-2/TRBV6-3,TRBJ2-3,.,few,TGTGCCAGCAGTTACAATCCGACAGGGAGGTCCACAGATACGCAGTATTTT,CASSYNPTGRSTDTQYF
TRBV4-3,TRBJ2-6,.,few,TGCGCCAGCAGCCAAGATTCCTGGAAGGGTTTAGGAGGGGCCAACGTCCTGACTTTC,CASSQDSWKGLGGANVLTF
TRBV27,TRBJ2-7,TRBD2,.,TGTGCCAGCAGTTTACGAGCGGGGGGGAGAACCTACGAGCAGTACTTC,CASSLRAGGRTYEQYF
TRBV6-2/TRBV6-3,TRBJ1-2,.,few,TGTGCCAGCGGACCGGGACGTAGTGGCTACACCTTC,CASGPGRSGYTF
TRBV24-1,TRBJ2-3,.,few,TGTGCCACCAGTGATTCTGGGGGCTGGGATACGCAGTATTTT,CATSDSGGWDTQYF